These 15 T cell receptor beta chains share one sample of origin, sequenced in a study of blood T cell repertoires in COVID-19. Clones were sequenced by immunoSEQ multiplex PCR, and TCRdb holds only the in-frame ones, with some missing. Here the sample spans 60,000 to 70,000 clones, around 88% being singletons. The sample comprised peripheral blood. The receptors stem from a woman of 80 years or more with active COVID-19.

The rearrangement links TRBV28 to TRBJ2-6, with D perhaps TRBD2 (6 bases). This CDR3 has 18 amino acids. From germline, CDR1 is MDHEN and CDR2 SYDVKM. Trimming removed 5 bases at V and 0 bases at J, with 17 bases between. CDR3 amino acids: CASSPPGTDFSGANVLTF. CDR3 nucleotide sequence: TGTGCCAGCAGTCCGCCCGGGACTGACTTCTCTGGGGCCAACGTCCTGACTTTC.

V usage is TRBV6-5 and J usage is TRBJ1-5; 7 nucleotides agree with TRBD1. Germline values: CDR1 MNHEY, CDR2 SVGAGI. The CDR3 has 13 residues. Losses at the gene ends were 6 bases for V and 6 bases for J; bases not matched to a gene: 5. The CDR3 sequence: CASRTGSGQPQHF. CDR3 DNA sequence: TGTGCCAGCAGGACAGGGAGTGGTCAGCCCCAGCATTTT.

V usage is TRBV5-8 and J usage is TRBJ2-1; TRBD2 matches at 16 bases. CDR1 is SGHTS and CDR2 is YDEGEE in the germline V gene. Germline trimming cut 4 bases from V and 7 bases from J; bases unmatched to any gene: 8. This CDR3 has 17 amino acids. The DNA for the CDR3 is TGTGCCAGCAGCCCCGGGACTAGCGGGGGGGTGTGGAATGAGCAGTTCTTC. This sequence encodes CASSPGTSGGVWNEQFF.

The genes are TRBV14 and TRBJ1-1, with D perhaps matching TRBD1 (6 bases). Germline CDR1 and CDR2: SGHDN and FVKESK. This CDR3 is built from 13 residues. V dropped 0 bases and J dropped 8 bases, with 10 bases sitting between them. CDR3 in amino acids: CASSQDLGAEAFF. The CDR3, as DNA: TGTGCCAGCAGCCAAGATCTGGGGGCCGAAGCTTTCTTT.

The chain couples TRBV9 to TRBJ2-7; TRBD2 aligns across 8 bases. This CDR3 region has 12 residues. The V gene end was trimmed by 4 bases and the J gene end by 6 bases; junction bases not matched to a gene: 3. Germline lookup yields CDR1 SGDLS and CDR2 YYNGEE. DNA of the CDR3: TGTGCCAGCAGCCCCGGGGGGGCCGAGCAGTACTTC. This codes for CASSPGGAEQYF.

This chain joins TRBV27 and TRBJ2-5; tentative D call: TRBD2 (7 bases). Looked up from germline, CDR1 is MNHEY and CDR2 is SMNVEV (reference sequence). The CDR3 runs to 17 residues. The V and J ends lost 4 bases and 5 bases respectively, with 23 bases between them. The CDR3 bases are TGTGCCAGCAGTTCCCCTAGGGGAGGGGGGCGAAGGGAGACCCAGTACTTC. This translates into CASSSPRGGGRRETQYF.

V usage is TRBV18 and J usage is TRBJ1-1; the D is unclear. Germline CDR1 and CDR2: KGHSH and LQKENI. Trimming left V 5 bases short and J 3 bases short, with 10 bases between. This CDR3 is built from 13 residues. In DNA form, the CDR3 reads TGTGCCAGCTCAACAAACGGGGACACTGAAGCTTTCTTT. This encodes CASSTNGDTEAFF.

The gene calls are TRBV18 and TRBJ2-3, with D perhaps TRBD2 (6 bases). The length of the CDR3 is 15 residues. The germline CDR1 and CDR2 sequences are KGHSH and LQKENI. Trimming took off 3 bases at V and 3 bases at J, with 13 bases between the two ends. CDR3 DNA: TGTGCCAGCTCACCGACTGGGACTCGTACAGATACGCAGTATTTT. This translates into CASSPTGTRTDTQYF.

V and J are TRBV7-9 and TRBJ2-3, with 7 bases that match TRBD2. Looked up from germline, CDR1 is SEHNR and CDR2 is FQNEAQ (reference sequence). J gave up 5 bases and V 5 bases, and 19 bases lay outside the gene matches. This CDR3 spans 18 amino acids. The CDR3 DNA reads as TGTGCCAGCAGCATGGACATTCCGGGACTACTTCCTGGAGATACGCAGTATTTT. Its protein is CASSMDIPGLLPGDTQYF.

The J gene is TRBJ1-5, the V gene TRBV19; TRBD1 aligns across 7 bases. Looked up from germline, CDR1 is LNHDA and CDR2 is SQIVND (reference sequence). The V gene end was trimmed by 5 bases and the J gene end by 1 base; junction bases not matched to a gene: 8. The CDR3 length is 16 residues. The CDR3 is CASSVTGVGSNQPQHF. In DNA form, the CDR3 reads TGTGCCAGTAGTGTCACAGGGGTCGGGAGCAATCAGCCCCAGCATTTT. The whole variable domain, filled in from reference TRBV19 and TRBJ1-5, reads DGGITQSPKYLFRKEGQNVTLSCEQNLNHDAMYWYRQDPGQGLRLIYYSQIVNDFQKGDIAEGYSVSREKKESFPLTVTSAQKNPTAFYLCASSVTGVGSNQPQHFGDGTRLSIL.

V usage is TRBV7-3 and J usage is TRBJ2-5; weak D call: TRBD1 (7 bases). V was trimmed by 3 bases and J by 4 bases, leaving 9 bases between them. This CDR3 is built from 13 residues. Germline V gene data show CDR1 as SGHTA and CDR2 as FQGTGA. As DNA, the CDR3 is TGTGCCAGCAGCTTTCAGGGGGGAGAGACCCAGTACTTC. Translation gives CASSFQGGETQYF.

The rearrangement links TRBV2 to TRBJ2-3; D may be TRBD2 (5 bases). Germline CDR1 and CDR2: SNHLY and FYNNEI. The CDR3 is 13 residues long. V was clipped by 7 bases and J by 6 bases, with 14 bases between them. The CDR3 here is CASTDDYGDTQYF. The CDR3 region has the DNA TGTGCCAGCACCGACGACTACGGGGATACGCAGTATTTT.

V gene TRBV4-3 combines with J gene TRBJ1-2; a possible D gene is TRBD1 (6 bases). Germline V gene lookup returns CDR1 LGHNA and CDR2 YSLEER. This CDR3 contains 16 residues. The V and J ends lost 3 bases and 4 bases respectively, with 18 bases between them. The CDR3 reads CASSQGGGGSGYGYTF. CDR3 nucleotides: TGCGCCAGCAGCCAGGGAGGGGGGGGCTCGGGCTATGGCTACACCTTC.

The chain couples TRBV21-1 to TRBJ2-7; the table's D gene call, TRBD1, was not cross checked with the DNA. TRBV21-1 represents a pseudogene. The CDR3 runs 13 residues. CDR3 sequence (DNA): TGTGCCACCTTGGAAGGGGGCAAAGGCGAGCAGTACTTC. Translating gives CATLEGGKGEQYF.

The CDR3 DNA reads as TGTGCCAGTAGTATAATTTCCCTGGGGAGGGAGGGCACAGATACGCAGTATTTT. It yields the protein CASSIISLGREGTDTQYF. The rearrangement uses TRBV19 and TRBJ2-3, with 7 positions matching TRBD2. The V gene's germline CDR1 is LNHDA and CDR2 SQIVND (reference sequence). With V trimmed by 2 bases and J by 1 base, 12 bases remained unmatched. This CDR3 region has 18 residues.